Listed below are T cell receptor beta chains from one sample, sequenced in a study of control samples from healthy donors and cancer patients. Generated by immunoSEQ multiplex PCR, the TCRdb table keeps only in-frame clones and is missing some. The repertoire holds about 60,000 clones, with approximately 85% as singletons. The sequenced sample was blood. Every receptor here comes from a man in his forties or fifties in good health. Each CDR3 is given with its conserved first and last residue. D genes are given only for firm matches. Size is omitted from some rows. Given values are once, few, many or a class for expanded clones.

len,j_gene,d_gene,v_gene,abundance,CDR3nt,CDR3aa
15,TRBJ2-2,TRBD1,TRBV7-2,once,TGTGCCAGCAGCACATACAGGGGGAGGACCGGGGAGCTGTTTTTT,CASSTYRGRTGELFF
15,TRBJ1-3,NA,TRBV5-8,NA,TGTGCCAGCAGCTTGGATCCGGACTCTGGAAACACCATATATTTT,CASSLDPDSGNTIYF
13,TRBJ1-1,NA,TRBV7-3,NA,TGTGCCAGCAGCTCCGGACAAAACACTGAAGCTTTCTTT,CASSSGQNTEAFF
13,TRBJ1-1,NA,TRBV13,NA,TGTGCCAGCAGCGTCCAGGGAAACACTGAAGCTTTCTTT,CASSVQGNTEAFF
12,TRBJ1-2,NA,TRBV30,NA,TGTGCTGCACGACGGCAGCCGGCGAGCTACACCTTC,CAARRQPASYTF
14,TRBJ2-1,NA,TRBV7-2,NA,TGTGCCAGCACCCCCGGCCCTCGGGAAAATGAGCAGTTCTTC,CASTPGPRENEQFF
13,TRBJ2-1,NA,TRBV7-3,NA,TGTGCCAGCAGCTTAAGACGGGAGAATGAGCAGTTCTTC,CASSLRRENEQFF
15,TRBJ1-2,TRBD1,TRBV30,NA,TGTGCCTGTCTCAGAAGGGACAGTATCGGCTATGGCTACACCTTC,CACLRRDSIGYGYTF
14,TRBJ1-6,NA,TRBV7-6,few,TGTGCCAGCAGCCCGGTACTGAATAATTCACCCCTCCACTTT,CASSPVLNNSPLHF
13,TRBJ1-5,NA,TRBV7-9,NA,TGTGCCAGCAGCTTCCAGGGGAGTCAGCCCCAGCATTTT,CASSFQGSQPQHF
16,TRBJ2-3,TRBD2,TRBV27,NA,TGTGCCAGCAGTCTAGGACTAGCGGTGAGCACAGATACGCAGTATTTT,CASSLGLAVSTDTQYF
14,TRBJ2-2,TRBD2,TRBV4-3,NA,TGCGCCAGCGGGAAGCGGGGGGGCACCGGGGAGCTGTTTTTT,CASGKRGGTGELFF
17,TRBJ2-6,NA,TRBV19,NA,TGTGCCAGTAGTATAGAAGCCCAGGGCTCTGGGGCCAACGTCCTGACTTTC,CASSIEAQGSGANVLTF
15,TRBJ2-7,TRBD1,TRBV11-3,NA,TGTGCCAGCAGCTTTCACGGGACAGAACGATACGAGCAGTACTTC,CASSFHGTERYEQYF
15,TRBJ1-3,TRBD1,TRBV9,NA,TGTGCCAGCAGCGTAACCAGGGGGCAGGGAAACACCATATATTTT,CASSVTRGQGNTIYF
14,TRBJ2-1,TRBD2,TRBV7-2,NA,TGTGCCAGCAGCTCGGGGGGATCTTACAATGAGCAGTTCTTC,CASSSGGSYNEQFF
14,TRBJ1-5,NA,TRBV3-1/TRBV3-2,NA,TGTGCCAGCAGCCCCGGGGGCGGACATCAGCCCCAGCATTTT,CASSPGGGHQPQHF
16,TRBJ2-1,TRBD2,TRBV3-1/TRBV3-2,NA,TGTGCCAGCAGCCATCTCGCGGGAGGATACCACAATGAGCAGTTCTTC,CASSHLAGGYHNEQFF
15,TRBJ1-5,TRBD1,TRBV6-2/TRBV6-3,NA,TGTGCCAGCAGCTCAGGGGGTTATAGCAATCAGCCCCAGCATTTT,CASSSGGYSNQPQHF
13,TRBJ1-5,NA,TRBV10-3,NA,TGTGCCATCAGGGAAAACGATCAGTGGCCCCAGCATTTT,CAIRENDQWPQHF
15,TRBJ1-4,NA,TRBV5-4,once,TGTGCCAGCAGCGATGCGGGGGCCGCTAATGAAAAACTGTTTTTT,CASSDAGAANEKLFF
15,TRBJ2-5,TRBD1,TRBV5-1,NA,TGCGCCAGCAGTCGGTCCGGGACAGTTCAAGAGACCCAGTACTTC,CASSRSGTVQETQYF
15,TRBJ1-2,NA,TRBV28,NA,TGTGCCAGCAGTTTGACCGACCTTTCTAACTATGGCTACACCTTC,CASSLTDLSNYGYTF
15,TRBJ2-7,TRBD2,TRBV5-1,few,TGCGCCAGCAGCTTGGTCCTAGCGGGGCCAGGCGAGCAGTACTTC,CASSLVLAGPGEQYF
13,TRBJ1-5,NA,TRBV27,NA,TGTGCCAGCGCCCTATATAGCAATCAGCCCCAGCATTTT,CASALYSNQPQHF
13,TRBJ1-5,NA,TRBV30,NA,TGTGCCTGGAGTAACGGACCCAGGGGGCCCCAGCATTTT,CAWSNGPRGPQHF
14,TRBJ2-1,NA,TRBV30,NA,TGTGCCTGGAACGTAGGGACGGGGGACAATGAGCAGTTCTTC,CAWNVGTGDNEQFF
15,TRBJ2-7,TRBD1,TRBV27,NA,TGTGCCAGCAGTTTAGGTGAGGGGGCGCGGTACGAGCAGTACTTC,CASSLGEGARYEQYF
17,TRBJ1-1,NA,TRBV18,NA,TGTGCCAGCTCACCAGGCGGGACCCGGGGGGCGAACACTGAAGCTTTCTTT,CASSPGGTRGANTEAFF
14,TRBJ1-5,NA,TRBV7-2,NA,TGTGCCAGCAGCTACACGGGCAGCAATCAGCCCCAGCATTTT,CASSYTGSNQPQHF
20,TRBJ2-3,TRBD2,TRBV10-3,once,TGTGCCATCAGTGCTCCGGGACTAGCGGGAGGGTTTGGGAGCACAGATACGCAGTATTTT,CAISAPGLAGGFGSTDTQYF